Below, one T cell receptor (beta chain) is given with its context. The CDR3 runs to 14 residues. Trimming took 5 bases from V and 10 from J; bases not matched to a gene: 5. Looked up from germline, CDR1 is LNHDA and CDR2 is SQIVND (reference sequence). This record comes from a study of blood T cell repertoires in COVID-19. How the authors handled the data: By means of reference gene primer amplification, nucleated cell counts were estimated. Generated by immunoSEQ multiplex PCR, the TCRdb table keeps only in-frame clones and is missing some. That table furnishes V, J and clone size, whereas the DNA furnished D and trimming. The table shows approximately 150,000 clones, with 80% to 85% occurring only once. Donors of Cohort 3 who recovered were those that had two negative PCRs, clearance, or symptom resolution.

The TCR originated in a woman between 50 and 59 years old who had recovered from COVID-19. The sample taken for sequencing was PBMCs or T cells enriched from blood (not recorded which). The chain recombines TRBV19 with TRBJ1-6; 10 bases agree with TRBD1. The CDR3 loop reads CASSLTGGNSPLHF. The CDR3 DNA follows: TGTGCCAGTAGTCTGACAGGGGGCAACTCACCCCTCCACTTT.